In its sample, the clone carrying this T cell receptor beta chain was seen a few times. In TCRdb, the reads were re-called with MiXCR into one record per CDR3 protein. The sample shows around 300,000 distinct CDR3 sequences, roughly 9.5% of them seen only once. The CDR3 consists of 16 residues. The V gene end was trimmed by 0 bases and the J gene end by 7 bases; junction bases not matched to a gene: 10. Germline CDR1 and CDR2: MNHEY and SVGEGT. This sample was taken from a study of T cell repertoires in cytomegalovirus infection. The material sequenced was PBMCs. The rearrangement uses TRBV6-2 or TRBV6-3 and TRBJ2-3; TRBD1 agrees at 7 bases. This clonotype was sampled from a human donor in good health (CMV status not recorded). Some clones in this sample may be carry-over from other donors' samples. In DNA, the CDR3 is TGTGCCAGCAGTTACTCGGGCAACAGGGGTGAGAATACGCAGTATTTT. This codes for CASSYSGNRGENTQYF.